The 11 T cell receptor beta chains below were found in one sample sequenced in a study of response to subunit inactivated influenza vaccine. MiXCR was run by TCRdb on the RT-PCR reads, yielding one entry per CDR3 protein. The sample includes roughly 460,000 distinct CDR3 sequences, approximately 11% of them seen just once. The sample was PBMCs from blood, taken around seven weeks after vaccination. These receptor sequences come from a man over 45 who received an inactivated influenza vaccine.

This clonotype was seen a few times. This chain uses TRBV7-8 with TRBJ2-7, with 7 bases identical to TRBD1. The CDR3 has 14 amino acids. Looked up from germline, CDR1 is SGHVS and CDR2 is FQNEAQ. V was clipped by 3 bases and J by 3 bases; unmatched bases: 5. This CDR3 reads CASSFSRGLYEQYF. The CDR3 DNA reads as TGTGCCAGCAGCTTTAGTAGGGGGCTCTACGAGCAGTACTTC.

This clonotype was picked up a small number of times. This chain connects TRBV16 to TRBJ1-5; D might be TRBD1 (5 bases). Deletions cut 4 bases from V and 7 bases from J, with 17 bases between. Germline CDR1 KGHSY, CDR2 FQNENV. The length of the CDR3 is 15 residues. The CDR3, as DNA: TGTGCCAGCAGCCCAACGACGGCAGGGAGCCAGCCCCAGCATTTT. Encoded protein: CASSPTTAGSQPQHF.

This clonotype came up many times. The chain is built from TRBV7-2 and TRBJ1-2, with D perhaps matching TRBD1 (6 bases). V gave up 1 base and J gave up 3 bases, with 12 bases separating them. CDR1 is SGHTA and CDR2 is FQGNSA in the germline V gene. This CDR3 region has 15 residues. CDR3 amino acids: CASSLVQGSDYGYTF. The CDR3 nucleotides are TGTGCCAGCAGCTTAGTACAGGGTTCGGACTATGGCTACACCTTC.

This clonotype turned up a few times. This chain uses TRBV6-5 with TRBJ2-1; 8 bases agree with TRBD2. The V and J ends lost 3 bases and 4 bases, in that order; junction bases with no gene match: 5. This CDR3 spans 15 amino acids. The germline CDR1 and CDR2 sequences are MNHEY and SVGAGI. The CDR3 bases are TGTGCCAGCAGTTATAGCGGGGAAATGTACAATGAGCAGTTCTTC. This sequence encodes CASSYSGEMYNEQFF.

This clonotype was seen ten or more times. This chain links TRBV7-9 with TRBJ2-1, with D perhaps given as TRBD1 or TRBD2 (5 bases each). This CDR3 has 12 amino acids. V shed 1 base and J shed 8 bases, with 6 bases lying between them. Germline CDR1 SEHNR, CDR2 FQNEAQ (reference sequence). CDR3 residues: CASSLGGDEQFF. CDR3 coding DNA: TGTGCCAGCAGCTTAGGAGGGGATGAGCAGTTCTTC.

This clonotype was observed a few times. This chain links TRBV10-3 with TRBJ1-4; no clear D gene. The CDR3 length is 13 residues. In germline, CDR1 is ENHRY, CDR2 SYGVKD. Between the trimmed V and J ends, which lost 0 bases and 5 bases, there was a span of 4 bases. CDR3 sequence: CAISESENEKLFF. The CDR3 DNA reads TGTGCCATCAGTGAGTCCGAAAATGAAAAACTGTTTTTT.

The gene calls are TRBV25-1 and TRBJ2-5; 11 bases match TRBD2. CDR1 and CDR2 (germline): MGHDK, SYGVNS. This CDR3 comprises 17 residues. J gave up 2 bases and V 2 bases, and 7 bases lay outside the gene matches. CDR3 loop: CASSEGLAGSRQETQYF. The CDR3 DNA reads as TGTGCCAGCAGTGAAGGACTAGCGGGTTCACGACAAGAGACCCAGTACTTC. Complete variable domain (other parts from reference TRBV25-1 and TRBJ2-5): EADIYQTPRYLVIGTGKKITLECSQTMGHDKMYWYQQDPGMELHLIHYSYGVNSTEKGDLSSESTVSRIRTEHFPLTLESARPSHTSQYLCASSEGLAGSRQETQYFGPGTRLLVL.

The gene calls are TRBV12-3 or TRBV12-4 and TRBJ2-3; the D is unclear. V lost 5 bases and J lost 6, with 9 bases in between. This CDR3 has 12 residues. The chain's CDR3 is CASSLDWDTQYF. CDR3 nucleotides: TGTGCCAGCAGTCTAGATTGGGATACGCAGTATTTT.

The chain joins TRBV6-2 or TRBV6-3 to TRBJ2-3, with D unclear. V was trimmed by 4 bases and J by 5 bases, leaving 13 bases between them. Looked up from germline, CDR1 is MNHEY and CDR2 is SVGEGT. The CDR3 has 14 residues. Here the CDR3 reads CASSLRRTGDTQYF. Written as DNA, the CDR3 is TGTGCCAGCAGTTTGCGTAGAACCGGAGATACGCAGTATTTT.

Ten or more counts support this clonotype. The rearrangement links TRBV12-3 or TRBV12-4 to TRBJ2-3, with D uncertain. The CDR3 covers 14 residues. The V gene lost 5 bases and the J gene lost 3 bases, with 12 bases spanning the gap. The CDR3 coding sequence is TGTGCCAGCAGTCTCGACGAAGGGACAGATACGCAGTATTTT. It encodes CASSLDEGTDTQYF.

The chain employs TRBV24-1 and TRBJ2-2; 8 bases are a match to TRBD1. Unmatched junction bases numbered 13, after V lost 4 bases and J lost 4 bases. The CDR3 loop spans 18 amino acids. Germline V gene data show CDR1 as KGHDR and CDR2 as SFDVKD. DNA of the CDR3: TGTGCCACCAGTGACCCCGGGACAGGATTATATGGCACCGGGGAGCTGTTTTTT. Amino acid sequence: CATSDPGTGLYGTGELFF.